Listed here is a single T cell receptor (beta chain). Its antigen is still unknown. No per-base quality is available; no much larger clone lies one base away. TCR CDR3 regions were amplified from genomic DNA by multiplex PCR using the deep immunoSEQ assay. Extracted genomic DNA from each cell subset was spread evenly across all wells of several immunoSEQ 96-well plates, with each plate serving as a replicate. For sorted subsets, each replicate PCR was loaded with 200 ng genomic DNA, equivalent to roughly 30,000 T cell genomes. The purified libraries were quantified using a Qubit 3.0 fluorometer, sized with a Bioanalyzer 2100, and then quantified again using the KAPA Library Quantification kit. Each immunoSEQ 96-well plate was sequenced on its own single-read 150-cycle Illumina NextSeq 550 flow cell. The authors' analysis ran thus. Because the immunoSEQ output held only junctional sequences and lacked quality scores, the filtering could not match the filtering applied to full-length reads. To assign V/J genes and CDR3, sequences were annotated using PyIR, a Python wrapper for IgBLAST v1.9, with IMGT germline references. Reads with weak V/J assignments (E-value above 1e-6), missing CDR3, stop codons, out-of-frame junctions, or ambiguous translated residues were removed. A V3J clonotype was defined by an identical inferred V gene, J gene, and CDR3 amino acid sequence. Percentage overlap between repertoires was calculated by dividing the number of shared unique clonotypes by the size of the smaller repertoire. Repertoire richness was assessed with RTK rarefaction, the Chao1 estimator, and Recon v2.1 estimates of unobserved clonotypes. OLGA was used to compute generation probabilities for all TCRbeta clonotypes that the gDNA method yielded from several donors. Drawn from immuneACCESS, this table holds only the in-frame rearrangements with V and J called that TCRdb kept. Clones are partly lost; checked studies trace under half to an unresolved V gene and leave the rest unexplained. That table furnishes V, J and clone size, whereas the DNA furnished D and trimming. This sample comprises 550,000 to 750,000 clones, about 91% of them detected only once. The ten largest clones capture about 24% of the sample.

This sample stems from a study of shared clonotypes between healthy human individuals (dated by TCRdb to 2018 to 2020). As for the study more broadly: Three men and a couple of women, aged 18 to 49 years, made up the cohort. To increase sequencing depth and limit assay-specific biases, TCR repertoire library preparation and sequencing were carried out by different laboratories using diverse techniques. To estimate repertoire size and how much clonotypes are shared between individuals, the study performed deep sequencing of blood TCR repertoires from 4 to 6 healthy adults. Per donor, leukapheresis produced somewhere between about 0.94 and 9.5 billion PBMCs. Per donor, three plates each were used for CD4 naive and CD4 memory, two for CD8 naive, and one for CD8 memory.

General study outcomes and caveats: Pairwise subsampling indicated that sequencing depth was expected to affect the degree of clonotype sharing among donors. When four donors were compared, the shared fraction of clonotypes was about 5% for naive CD4, 3.5% for naive CD8, 2.3% for memory CD4, and around 0.37% for memory CD8. Naive subsets generally had larger estimated clonotype richness than memory subsets. Even with the large sequencing depth, rarefaction of the sorted-subset datasets indicated that sequencing was incomplete. Because the study included only a small number of donors, the genetic and exposure-history diversity represented was limited. Sampling was limited to blood, and TCR repertoires in tissue likely differ from TCR repertoires in blood. Compared with non-shared clonotypes, the clonotypes found in all four sorted-subset donors had higher generation probabilities.

CD8 naive samples were obtained by positive selection for CCR7 among CD45RO-negative cells, yielding a CD45RA+CCR7+ population from which TemRA cells were excluded. Donors were healthy HIV-negative adults with no recently reported acute infections or vaccinations. Every donor was a Caucasian adult living in Nashville, Tennessee, USA. Blood was obtained by leukapheresis, after which PBMCs were separated by Ficoll-Histopaque density gradient centrifugation and cryopreserved in liquid nitrogen vapor phase. Analytical flow cytometry was used to check the purity and quantity of every magnetically sorted T cell population. Genomic DNA was isolated from every sorted fraction and measured by UV absorbance on a Nanodrop 2000c. The V and J ends are trimmed by 3 bases and 5 bases, leaving 8 bases between them. The germline V gene encodes CDR1 GTSNPN and CDR2 SVGIG (reference sequence). Spanning cysteine to phenylalanine, the CDR3 consists of 11 amino acids. Only the CDR3 DNA stays, 33 bases, in frame from base 1.

The sample comprised naive CD8+ T cells sorted from blood. The cell subset or site label of this sample denotes: CD45RA+CCR7+. This chain is built from TRBV30 and TRBJ2-7, with TRBD1 as a weak D call on 5 bases. The source of this sequence is a man younger than 45 in good health. CDR3 sequence: CAWSQGNEQYF. The nucleotides are TGTGCCTGGAGCCAGGGAAACGAGCAGTACTTC.